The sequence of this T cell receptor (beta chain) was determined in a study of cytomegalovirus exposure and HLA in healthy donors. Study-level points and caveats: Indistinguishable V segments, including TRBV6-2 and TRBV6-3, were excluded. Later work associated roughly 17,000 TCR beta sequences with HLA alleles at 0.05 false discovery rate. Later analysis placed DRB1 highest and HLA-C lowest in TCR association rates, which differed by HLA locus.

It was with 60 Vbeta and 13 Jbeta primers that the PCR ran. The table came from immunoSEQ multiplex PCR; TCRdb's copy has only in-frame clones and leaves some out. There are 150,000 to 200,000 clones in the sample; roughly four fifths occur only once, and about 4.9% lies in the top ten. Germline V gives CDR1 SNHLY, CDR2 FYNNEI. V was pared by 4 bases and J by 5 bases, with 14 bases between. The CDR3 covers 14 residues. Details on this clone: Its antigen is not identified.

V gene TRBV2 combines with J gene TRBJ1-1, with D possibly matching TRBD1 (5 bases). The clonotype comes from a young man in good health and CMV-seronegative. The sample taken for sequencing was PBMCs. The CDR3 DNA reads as TGTGCCAGCAGTGCTGGGCAGGGAAGGACTGAAGCTTTCTTT. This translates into CASSAGQGRTEAFF.